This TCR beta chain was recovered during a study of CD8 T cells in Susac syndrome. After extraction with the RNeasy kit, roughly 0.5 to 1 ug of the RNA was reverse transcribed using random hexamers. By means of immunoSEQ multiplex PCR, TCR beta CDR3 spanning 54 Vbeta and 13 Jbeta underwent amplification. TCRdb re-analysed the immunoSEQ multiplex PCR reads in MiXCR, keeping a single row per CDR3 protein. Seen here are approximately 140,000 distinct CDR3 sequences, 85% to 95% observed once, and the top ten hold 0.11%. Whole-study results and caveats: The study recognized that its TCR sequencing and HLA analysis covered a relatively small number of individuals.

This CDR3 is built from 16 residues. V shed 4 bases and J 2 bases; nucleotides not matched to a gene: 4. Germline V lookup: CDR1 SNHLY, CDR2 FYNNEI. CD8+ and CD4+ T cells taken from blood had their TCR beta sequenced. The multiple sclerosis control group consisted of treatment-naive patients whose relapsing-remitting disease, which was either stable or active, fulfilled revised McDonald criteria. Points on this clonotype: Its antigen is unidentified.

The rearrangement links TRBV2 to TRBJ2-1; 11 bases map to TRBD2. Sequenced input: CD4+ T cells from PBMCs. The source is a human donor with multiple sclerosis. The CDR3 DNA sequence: TGTGCCAGCAGTGTGGCACTAGCGGGAGCCTACAATGAGCAGTTCTTC. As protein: CASSVALAGAYNEQFF.